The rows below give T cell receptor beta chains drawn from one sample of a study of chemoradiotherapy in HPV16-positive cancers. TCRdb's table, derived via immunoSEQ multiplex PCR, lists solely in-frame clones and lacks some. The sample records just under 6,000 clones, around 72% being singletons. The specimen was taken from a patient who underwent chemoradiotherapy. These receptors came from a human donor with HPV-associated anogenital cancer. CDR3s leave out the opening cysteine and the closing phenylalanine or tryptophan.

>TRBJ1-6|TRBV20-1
SASSGSPLH
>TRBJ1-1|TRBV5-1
ASSGTVNTEAF
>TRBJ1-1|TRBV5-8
ASRTRGQGEAF
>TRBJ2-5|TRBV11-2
ASSLSSPETQY
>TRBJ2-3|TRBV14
ASSQRVRGTQY
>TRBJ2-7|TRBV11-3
ASSPRQGPLAEQY
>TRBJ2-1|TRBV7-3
ASSPQGFGEQF
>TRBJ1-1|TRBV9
ASSPGGPVNTEAF
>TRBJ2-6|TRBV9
ASSVGIGTGANVLT
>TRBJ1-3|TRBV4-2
ASSPYFGTGNTIY
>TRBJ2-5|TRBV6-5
ASSTIAGGFETQY
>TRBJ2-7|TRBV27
ASSLLGGATYEQY
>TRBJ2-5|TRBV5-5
ASSTRLAGLGETQY
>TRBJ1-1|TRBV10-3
AISESRGGYTEAF
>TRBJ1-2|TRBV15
ATSRDRPSEGWYGYT
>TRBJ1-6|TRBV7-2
ASSLAFEGPLH
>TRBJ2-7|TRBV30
AWSGLGSYEQY
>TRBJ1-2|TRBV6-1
ASSSGRTYGYT
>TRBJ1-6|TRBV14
ASSLTENSPLH
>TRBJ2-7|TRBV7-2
ASSLNAYEQY
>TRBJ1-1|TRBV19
ASSPRDSARRPEAF
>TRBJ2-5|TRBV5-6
ASSFERAGGTQY
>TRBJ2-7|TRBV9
ASSVSGTGWYEQY
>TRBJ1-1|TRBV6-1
ASSDPDRANTEAF
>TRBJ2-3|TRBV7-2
ASSFTPLGTQY
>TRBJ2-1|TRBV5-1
ASSLALAGGNNEQF
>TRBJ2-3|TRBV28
ASSLVTGGLDTQY
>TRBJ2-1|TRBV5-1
ASSLVLAGNNEQF
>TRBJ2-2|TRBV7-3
ASSSLGTRNTGELF
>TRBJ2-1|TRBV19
ASSITGGSYNEQF
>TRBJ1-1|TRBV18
ASSIITGENTEAF
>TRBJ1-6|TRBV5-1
ASSRDRDNSPLH
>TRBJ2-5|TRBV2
ASSRQGRKETQY
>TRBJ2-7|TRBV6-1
ASSAKLQGIVSYEQY
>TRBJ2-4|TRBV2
ASSRNRDMDIQY
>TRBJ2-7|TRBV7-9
ASSLEGFGYEQY
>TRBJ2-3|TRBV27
ASSAGADTQY
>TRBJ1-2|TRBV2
ASTTGQGRIQNYGYT
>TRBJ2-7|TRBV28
ASRTPTGTGSGEQY
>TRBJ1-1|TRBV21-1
ASKRQKNTEAF
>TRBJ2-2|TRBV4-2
ASSRTSGGPNTGELF
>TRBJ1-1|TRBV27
ASIQRAGITEAF
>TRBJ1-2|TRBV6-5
ASRLGVRPNYGYT
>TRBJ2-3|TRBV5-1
ASSYRTSGGAGY
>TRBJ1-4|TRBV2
ASSEGGQGHEKLF
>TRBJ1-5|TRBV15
ATSRGGIGQPQH